This passage covers 9 T cell receptor beta chains from one sample sequenced in a study of regulatory T cells in long-lasting Graves disease. The sample's time point: newly diagnosed GD, antithyroid drugs for less than 3 months. The authors made the TCR library using RNA they extracted from PBMCs. Construction of the TCR beta libraries employed iRepertoire HTBI primers in conjunction with Arm-PCR of CDR3 regions. TCRdb processed the multiplex PCR reads anew with MiXCR; each CDR3 protein has one entry. The data show 450,000 to 600,000 distinct CDR3 sequences, around 15% seen once. The same sample was also used in a study of T cells in Graves' hyperthyroidism and ophthalmopathy.

The specimen comprised peripheral blood mononuclear cells (PBMCs), sampled at new diagnosis, from a patient treated with antithyroid drugs. The receptors originated from a man aged 35 to 55 with Graves disease.

This clonotype has a count of ten or more. V is TRBV11-3 and J is TRBJ2-3; perhaps TRBD1 as D (6 bases). CDR3 size: 14 residues. Per germline, CDR1 SGHNT and CDR2 YENEEA. Trimming removed 3 bases at V and 6 bases at J, with 13 bases between. Written as DNA, the CDR3 is TGTGCCAGCAGCTTGGGACACCCAGGGGATACGCAGTATTTT. It translates to CASSLGHPGDTQYF.

This clonotype was picked up a small number of times. This sequence joins TRBV27 and TRBJ2-1; TRBD2 aligns across 11 bases. V lost 2 bases to trimming and J lost 9 bases; unmatched junction nucleotides: 6. The germline V gene encodes CDR1 MNHEY and CDR2 SMNVEV (reference sequence). The CDR3 loop spans 15 amino acids. The CDR3: CASSLVAGGPREQFF. The DNA of the CDR3 is TGTGCCAGCAGTTTAGTAGCGGGAGGGCCTCGTGAGCAGTTCTTC.

This clonotype was seen more than once but under ten times. This rearrangement joins TRBV10-3 to TRBJ1-4; D unresolved. CDR1 ENHRY and CDR2 SYGVKD come from the germline V gene. This CDR3 region has 13 residues. The V and J ends lost 2 bases and 4 bases respectively, with 5 bases between them. The DNA of the CDR3 is TGTGCCATCAGTGAGGCAGATAATGAAAAACTGTTTTTT. The encoded protein is CAISEADNEKLFF.

This clonotype was observed a few times. With a much larger clone just one base away, this may be a read error. The chain couples TRBV7-9 to TRBJ2-1; 10 bases agree with TRBD2. The length of the CDR3 is 17 residues. J gave up 5 bases and V 4 bases, and 11 bases lay outside the gene matches. Germline V gene sequence: CDR1 SEHNR, CDR2 FQNEAQ (reference sequence). CDR3 amino acids: CASSSRLAGILNNEQFF. The CDR3 coding sequence is TGTGCCAGCAGCTCACGACTAGCGGGTATACTCAACAATGAGCAGTTCTTC.

The chain combines TRBV7-8 with TRBJ2-7, with 8 bases that match TRBD2. V dropped 6 bases and J dropped 7; count of bases not matched to a gene: 14. In germline, CDR1 is SGHVS, CDR2 FQNEAQ. This CDR3 comprises 15 residues. CDR3 nucleotides: TGTGCCAGCAGAAGAGGCACTAGCGGATACAATGAGCAGTACTTC. Translated, it gives CASRRGTSGYNEQYF.

Only a few counts were recorded for this clonotype. The rearrangement joins TRBV6-1 to TRBJ1-5, with 11 bases fitting TRBD1. V lost 8 bases, J lost 6 bases, and 9 bases stayed unmatched. Germline V gives CDR1 MNHNS, CDR2 SASEGT. The CDR3 consists of 15 residues. The CDR3 sequence: CASETGTGGSQPQHF. As DNA, the CDR3 is TGTGCCAGCGAAACCGGGACAGGGGGTAGTCAGCCCCAGCATTTT.

The chain carries TRBV6-2 or TRBV6-3 and TRBJ2-1; D remains unclear. CDR3 length: 14 amino acids. V was cut by 0 bases and J by 8 bases, with 11 bases left in between. Germline assignment: CDR1 MNHEY and CDR2 SVGEGT. For the CDR3, the DNA is TGTGCCAGCAGTTACTCGCAGCTAGTGGATGAGCAGTTCTTC. Encoded protein: CASSYSQLVDEQFF.

This rearrangement joins TRBV20-1 to TRBJ2-1, with D perhaps being TRBD1 or TRBD2 (5 bases each). From germline, CDR1 is DFQATT and CDR2 SNEGSKA (reference sequence). CDR3 length equals 14 residues. V lost 4 bases and J lost 0, with 10 bases in between. The CDR3, as DNA: TGCAGTGCTATGGCAGGGAGCTCCTACAATGAGCAGTTCTTC. Residues: CSAMAGSSYNEQFF.

To note about this clonotype: This may come from a read error, since a much larger clone is one base off. The chain couples TRBV10-3 to TRBJ2-1; 9 bases are a match to TRBD2. The CDR3 extends over 15 amino acids. The germline CDR1 and CDR2 sequences are ENHRY and SYGVKD. The CDR3 is CAISEVSGSSDEQSF. The CDR3 DNA follows: TGTGCCATCAGTGAGGTTAGCGGGAGTAGTGATGAGCAGTCCTTC.